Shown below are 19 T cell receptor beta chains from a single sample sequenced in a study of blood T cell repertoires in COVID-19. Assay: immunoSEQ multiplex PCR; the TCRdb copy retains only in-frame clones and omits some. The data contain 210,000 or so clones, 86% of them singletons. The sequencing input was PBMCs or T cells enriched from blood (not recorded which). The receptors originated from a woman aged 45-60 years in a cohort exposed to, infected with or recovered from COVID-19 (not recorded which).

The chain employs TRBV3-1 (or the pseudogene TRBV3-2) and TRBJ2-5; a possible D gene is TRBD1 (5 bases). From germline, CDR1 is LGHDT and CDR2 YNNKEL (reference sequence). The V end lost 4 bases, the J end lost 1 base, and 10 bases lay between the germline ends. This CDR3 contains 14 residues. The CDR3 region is CASSPRQIQETQYF. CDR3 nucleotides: TGTGCCAGCAGCCCTCGACAGATCCAAGAGACCCAGTACTTC.

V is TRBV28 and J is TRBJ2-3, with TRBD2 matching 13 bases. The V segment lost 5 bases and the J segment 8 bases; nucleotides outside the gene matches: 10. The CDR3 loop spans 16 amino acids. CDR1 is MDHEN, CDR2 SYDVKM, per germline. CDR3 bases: TGTGCCAGCAGTCGGACTAGCGGGGGTGCTGGGGTTACGCAGTATTTT. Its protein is CASSRTSGGAGVTQYF.

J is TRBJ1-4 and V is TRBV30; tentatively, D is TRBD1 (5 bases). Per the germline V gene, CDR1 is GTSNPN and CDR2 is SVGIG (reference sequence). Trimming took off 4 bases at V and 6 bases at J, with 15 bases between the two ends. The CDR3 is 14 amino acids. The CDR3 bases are TGTGCCTGGACGACCCGGGGGTGGGATGAAAAACTGTTTTTT. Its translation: CAWTTRGWDEKLFF.

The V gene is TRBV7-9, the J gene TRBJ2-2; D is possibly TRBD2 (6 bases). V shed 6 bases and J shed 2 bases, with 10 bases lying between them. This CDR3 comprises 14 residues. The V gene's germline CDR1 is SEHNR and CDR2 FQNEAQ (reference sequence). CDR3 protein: CASRRDANTGELFF. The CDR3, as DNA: TGTGCCAGCAGGCGGGACGCCAACACCGGGGAGCTGTTTTTT.

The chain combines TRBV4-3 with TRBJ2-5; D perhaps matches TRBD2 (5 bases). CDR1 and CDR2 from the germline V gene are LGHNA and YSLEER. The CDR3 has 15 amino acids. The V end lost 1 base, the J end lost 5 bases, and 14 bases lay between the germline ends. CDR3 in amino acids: CASSQGRGLVETQYF. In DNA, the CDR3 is TGCGCCAGCAGCCAAGGAAGAGGGCTTGTTGAGACCCAGTACTTC.

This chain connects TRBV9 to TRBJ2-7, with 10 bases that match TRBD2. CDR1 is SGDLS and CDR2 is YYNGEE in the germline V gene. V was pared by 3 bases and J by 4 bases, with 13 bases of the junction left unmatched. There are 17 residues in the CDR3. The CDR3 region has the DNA TGTGCCAGCAGCGCAAAAGCGGGGGGGCACGTCATGTACGAGCAGTACTTC. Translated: CASSAKAGGHVMYEQYF.

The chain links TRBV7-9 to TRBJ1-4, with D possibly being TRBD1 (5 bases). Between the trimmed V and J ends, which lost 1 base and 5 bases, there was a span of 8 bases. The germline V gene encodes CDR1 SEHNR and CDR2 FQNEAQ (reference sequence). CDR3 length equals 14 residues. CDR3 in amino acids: CASSLVSGNEKLFF. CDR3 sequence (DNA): TGTGCCAGCAGCTTAGTGTCAGGGAATGAAAAACTGTTTTTT.

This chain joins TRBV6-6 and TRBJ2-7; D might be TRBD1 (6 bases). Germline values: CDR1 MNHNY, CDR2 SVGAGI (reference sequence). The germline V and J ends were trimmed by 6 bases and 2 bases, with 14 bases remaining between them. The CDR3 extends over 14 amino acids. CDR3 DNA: TGTGCCAGCAGCTACCAGGGGAGTACCTACGAGCAGTACTTC. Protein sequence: CASSYQGSTYEQYF.

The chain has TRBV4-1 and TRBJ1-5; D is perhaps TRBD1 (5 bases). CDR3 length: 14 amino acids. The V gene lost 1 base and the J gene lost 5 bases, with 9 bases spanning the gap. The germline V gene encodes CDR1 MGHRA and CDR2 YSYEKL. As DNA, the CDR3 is TGCGCCAGCAGCCAAGGGACATTAGATCAGCCCCAGCATTTT. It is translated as CASSQGTLDQPQHF.

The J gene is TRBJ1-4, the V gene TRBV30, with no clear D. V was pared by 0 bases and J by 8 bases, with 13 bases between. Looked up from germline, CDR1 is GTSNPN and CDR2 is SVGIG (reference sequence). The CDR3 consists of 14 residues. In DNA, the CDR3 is TGTGCCTGGAGTGTTAACAGCGGGCGGGAAAAACTGTTTTTT. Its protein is CAWSVNSGREKLFF.

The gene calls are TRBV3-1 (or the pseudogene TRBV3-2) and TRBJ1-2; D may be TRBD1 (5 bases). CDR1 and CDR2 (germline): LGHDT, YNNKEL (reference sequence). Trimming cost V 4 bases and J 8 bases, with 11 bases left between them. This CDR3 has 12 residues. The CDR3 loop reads CASSPGGAGYTF. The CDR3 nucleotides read TGTGCCAGCAGCCCCGGGGGAGCGGGCTACACCTTC.

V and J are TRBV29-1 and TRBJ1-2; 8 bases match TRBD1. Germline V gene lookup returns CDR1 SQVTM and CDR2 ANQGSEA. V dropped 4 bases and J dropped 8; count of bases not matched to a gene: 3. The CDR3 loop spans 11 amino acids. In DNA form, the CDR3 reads TGCAGCGTTGCAGGACAGGGCGGCTACACCTTC. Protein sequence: CSVAGQGGYTF.

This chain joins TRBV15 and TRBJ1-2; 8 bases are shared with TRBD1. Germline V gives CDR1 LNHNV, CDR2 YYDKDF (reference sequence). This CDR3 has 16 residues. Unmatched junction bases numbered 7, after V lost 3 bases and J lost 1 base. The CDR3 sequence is CATSSYRDRNNYGYTF. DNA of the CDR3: TGTGCCACCAGCAGCTATCGGGACAGGAATAACTATGGCTACACCTTC.

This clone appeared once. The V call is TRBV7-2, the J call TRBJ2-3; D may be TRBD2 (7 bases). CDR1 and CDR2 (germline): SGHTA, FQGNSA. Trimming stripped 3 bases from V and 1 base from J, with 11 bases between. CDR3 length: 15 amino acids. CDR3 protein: CASSFGGQGTDTQYF. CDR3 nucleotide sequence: TGTGCCAGCAGCTTCGGGGGGCAGGGCACAGATACGCAGTATTTT.

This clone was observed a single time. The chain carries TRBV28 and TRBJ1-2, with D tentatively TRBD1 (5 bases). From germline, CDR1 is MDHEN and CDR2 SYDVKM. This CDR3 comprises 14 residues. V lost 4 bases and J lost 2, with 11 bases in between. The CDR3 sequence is CASSSGYRNYGYTF. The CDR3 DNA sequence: TGTGCCAGCAGTTCTGGGTACAGGAACTATGGCTACACCTTC.

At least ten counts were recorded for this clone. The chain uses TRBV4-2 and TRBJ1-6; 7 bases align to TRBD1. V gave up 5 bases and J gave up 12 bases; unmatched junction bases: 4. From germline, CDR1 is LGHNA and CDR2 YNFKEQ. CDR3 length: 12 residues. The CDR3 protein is CASSTQGEPLHF. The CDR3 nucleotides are TGTGCCAGCAGCACTCAGGGGGAACCCCTCCACTTT.

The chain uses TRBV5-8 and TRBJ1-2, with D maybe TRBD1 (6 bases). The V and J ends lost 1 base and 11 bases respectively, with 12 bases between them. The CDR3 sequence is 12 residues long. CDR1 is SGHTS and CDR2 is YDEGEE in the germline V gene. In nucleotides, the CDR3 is TGTGCCAGCAGCTTGTCTCCCACAGGGTACACCTTC. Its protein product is CASSLSPTGYTF.

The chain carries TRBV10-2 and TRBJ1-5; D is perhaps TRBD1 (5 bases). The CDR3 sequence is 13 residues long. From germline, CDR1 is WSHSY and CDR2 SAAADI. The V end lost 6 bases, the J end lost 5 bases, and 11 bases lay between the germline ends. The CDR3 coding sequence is TGCGCCAGCAGAAGGACACCCGATCAGCCCCAGCATTTT. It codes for CASRRTPDQPQHF.

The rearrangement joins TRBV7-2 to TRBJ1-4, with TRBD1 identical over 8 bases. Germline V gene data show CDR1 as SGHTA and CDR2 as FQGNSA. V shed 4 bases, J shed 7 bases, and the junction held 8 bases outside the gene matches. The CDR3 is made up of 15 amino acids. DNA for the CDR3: TGTGCCAGCAGCTCCCGGACAGGGTTAAGTGAAAAACTGTTTTTT. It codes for CASSSRTGLSEKLFF.